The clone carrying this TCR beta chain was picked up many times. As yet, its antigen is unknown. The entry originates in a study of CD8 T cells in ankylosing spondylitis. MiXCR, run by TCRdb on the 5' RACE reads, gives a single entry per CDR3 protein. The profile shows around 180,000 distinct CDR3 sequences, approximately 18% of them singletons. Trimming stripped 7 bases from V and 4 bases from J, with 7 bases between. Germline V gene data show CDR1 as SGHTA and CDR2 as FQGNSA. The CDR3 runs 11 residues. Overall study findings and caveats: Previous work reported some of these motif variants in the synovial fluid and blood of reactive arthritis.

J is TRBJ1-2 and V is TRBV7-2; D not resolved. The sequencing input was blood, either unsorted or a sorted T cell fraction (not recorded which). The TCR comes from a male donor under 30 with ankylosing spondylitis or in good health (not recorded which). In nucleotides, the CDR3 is TGTGCCAGCAACCGTCCCTATGGCTACACCTTC. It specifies CASNRPYGYTF. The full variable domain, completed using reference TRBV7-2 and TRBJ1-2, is GAGVSQSPSNKVTEKGKDVELRCDPISGHTALYWYRQSLGQGLEFLIYFQGNSAPDKSGLPSDRFSAERTGGSVSTLTIQRTQQEDSAVYLCASNRPYGYTFGSGTRLTVV.